What follows are 9 T cell receptor beta chains derived from one specimen sequenced in a study of blood T cells in healthy people across ages. PCR was performed a second time for roughly 6 to 12 cycles using a sample-barcoded 5' primer and a J-beta primer mix. TCRdb reanalysed the 5' RACE reads using MiXCR and keeps one entry per CDR3 protein. The data show over 1.5 million distinct CDR3 sequences, about 49% seen once. Sequencing was done on a sample of blood. The receptors originated from a woman aged 40 to 50 in good health.

This chain connects TRBV6-5 to TRBJ2-1, with 9 bases matching TRBD2. With V trimmed by 5 bases and J by 8 bases, 10 bases remained unmatched. CDR3 length: 15 amino acids. Germline-derived CDR1 and CDR2 are MNHEY and SVGAGI. This chain's CDR3 is CASSPPGLATDEQFF. CDR3 DNA: TGTGCCAGCAGTCCTCCGGGACTAGCTACCGATGAGCAGTTCTTC.

The rearrangement joins TRBV6-5 to TRBJ2-1, with D possibly being TRBD1 (6 bases). The J call is in doubt because the DNA end fits TRBJ2-7 better. CDR3 length: 14 amino acids. Germline values: CDR1 MNHEY, CDR2 SVGAGI. CDR3 nucleotides: TGTGCCAGCAGGCCGAATTCCAGGGACAATGAGCAGTACTTC. It is translated as CASRPNSRDNEQYF.

J is TRBJ2-7 and V is TRBV27; D is possibly TRBD2 (6 bases). V lost 6 bases and J lost 7, with 22 bases in between. CDR1 and CDR2 from the germline V gene are MNHEY and SMNVEV (reference sequence). CDR3 size: 15 residues. The CDR3 DNA sequence: TGTGCCAGCAGCCGGATGGGAGGTGCCTACAATGAGCAGTACTTC. Its translation: CASSRMGGAYNEQYF.

The chain is built from TRBV5-1 and TRBJ2-1; no definite D call. Germline V gives CDR1 SGHRS, CDR2 YFSETQ. CDR3 length: 15 residues. Trimming took off 2 bases at V and 9 bases at J, with 18 bases between the two ends. DNA of the CDR3: TGCGCCAGCAGCTTAAATGGACCTGCCTTGGGTGAGCAGTTCTTC. Translating it yields CASSLNGPALGEQFF.

V is TRBV11-2 and J is TRBJ2-1; D remains unclear. The V end was cut by 5 bases, the J end by 6 bases, with 17 bases between. The CDR3 totals 15 residues. Germline lookup yields CDR1 SGHAT and CDR2 FQNNGV. The CDR3 region is CASSIETAILNEQFF. The DNA of the CDR3 is TGTGCCAGCAGCATTGAAACCGCGATCCTCAATGAGCAGTTCTTC.

The V gene is TRBV14, the J gene TRBJ1-5; no definite D call. The CDR3 is 18 amino acids. V dropped 5 bases and J dropped 6 bases, with 26 bases sitting between them. The germline gives CDR1 SGHDN, CDR2 FVKESK. The CDR3 loop is CASSSKSRVGADGQPQHF. The CDR3 nucleotides are TGTGCCAGCAGCTCAAAATCTCGGGTTGGAGCGGATGGTCAGCCCCAGCATTTT.

The chain combines TRBV27 with TRBJ1-1; D is ambiguous. The CDR3 length is 12 residues. Trimming took off 5 bases at V and 10 bases at J, with 14 bases between the two ends. CDR1 and CDR2 from the germline V gene are MNHEY and SMNVEV (reference sequence). The CDR3 is CASSQATGGAFF. Here the CDR3 DNA reads TGTGCCAGCAGTCAAGCCACGGGAGGAGCTTTCTTT.

This clonotype was seen more than once but under ten times. The CDR3 DNA reads as TGTGCCAGCAGCATCGGCGGGGGCGCGGGTACTGAGACCCAGTACTTC. This translates into CASSIGGGAGTETQYF. The chain recombines TRBV7-8 with TRBJ2-5; tentatively, D is TRBD2 (7 bases). This CDR3 spans 16 amino acids. The V and J ends lost 5 bases and 5 bases respectively, with 21 bases between them. The V gene's germline CDR1 is SGHVS and CDR2 FQNEAQ.

This clonotype has only a few counts. The chain joins TRBV7-9 to TRBJ2-1; D unresolved. Germline lookup yields CDR1 SEHNR and CDR2 FQNEAQ (reference sequence). The CDR3 is 14 amino acids. With 1 base removed from V and 8 bases from J, the gap between germline ends came to 12 bases. This CDR3 is CASSLERRYDEQFF. DNA for the CDR3: TGTGCCAGCAGCTTAGAGAGGCGGTATGATGAGCAGTTCTTC.